This TCR beta chain was observed in a study of T cell responses to AZD1222 COVID-19 vaccine. Points on this clone: The antigen remains unidentified.

TCRdb's table, derived via immunoSEQ multiplex PCR, lists solely in-frame clones and lacks some. Of some 120,000 clones detected, approximately 85% appear once; the ten largest clones hold roughly 6.2%. There are 17 residues in the CDR3. Germline V gene data show CDR1 as LNHDA and CDR2 as SQIVND (reference sequence). V trimming: 2 bases; J trimming: 2 bases; junction bases outside the gene matches: 5. Notes on the study in general: Repertoires were sampled only after the peak T cell response. Spike-wide vaccine-associated CD4 TCRs dominated at 160-218 and 743-854. Targeting of unmutated variant regions was reportedly seen in nearly half of spike-specific TCRs.

The clonotype comes from an adult in good health. J is TRBJ1-5 and V is TRBV19; 11 bases are a match to TRBD1. The sample in question was peripheral blood, obtained on day 0 of AZD1222 vaccination. CDR3 protein: CASSILGQGEGNQPQHF. In nucleotides, the CDR3 is TGTGCCAGTAGTATATTGGGACAGGGGGAGGGCAATCAGCCCCAGCATTTT.